This paragraph covers one T cell receptor (beta chain) sequence. The antigen remains undetermined. Hyperthyroidism of Graves' type that showed no ophthalmopathy progression within 18 months was stable. Aged 18 to 65, the patients had hyperthyroidism that was newly diagnosed and had lasted under 2 months. This sample stems from a study of T cells in Graves' hyperthyroidism and ophthalmopathy. RNA transcripts served as the template for amplifying TCR beta CDR3 regions. An initial round of RT-PCR targeting the TCR CDR3 relied on the HTBI primer set. TCRdb ran MiXCR on the multiplex PCR reads and lists one entry per CDR3 protein. The table records under 130,000 distinct CDR3 sequences, about half of them present only once. Study-wide findings and caveats: For ophthalmopathy, model prediction preceded onset by a median roughly 5.9 months. Classification by a 13 V-J model distinguished ophthalmopathy from stable hyperthyroidism.

Sequenced: blood. This sequence was found in a man aged 35 to 55 with Graves' hyperthyroidism.

DNA for the CDR3: TGTGGGGGAAGTATCCCAGATACGCAGTATTTT. Its translation is CGGSIPDTQYF. The chain recombines TRBV25-1 with TRBJ2-3; no firm D call. The CDR3 consists of 11 residues. Germline V CDR1 and CDR2: MGHDK, SYGVNS.